A single sample is the source of the 7 T cell receptor beta chains below, sequenced in a study of T cells in Graves' hyperthyroidism and ophthalmopathy (dated by TCRdb to the late 2010s). Library preparation was by multiplex PCR. Sequencing relied on an Illumina HiSeq 2000. The TCR beta CDR3 regions were amplified from RNA transcripts. For the first round of RT-PCR on the TCR CDR3, the HTBI primer set was used together with the Qiagen OneStep RT-PCR kit. TCRdb trimmed the raw reads at Q25, called clones with MiXCR and kept productive beta chains. Merged by CDR3 protein, the rows form single entries marked with the most common genes and DNA. Counted in this sample were over 350,000 distinct CDR3 sequences; roughly an eighth of them appeared once. In total, the top ten clones hold 28% of the sample. The sequenced sample consisted of blood. These receptor sequences come from a man aged 45-65 years with Graves' ophthalmopathy.

This clonotype was seen ten or more times. The chain links TRBV6-1 to TRBJ1-1; the D gene is possibly TRBD1 (5 bases). Germline V gene sequence: CDR1 MNHNS, CDR2 SASEGT. V lost 5 bases and J 5 bases, leaving 18 bases between the germline ends. This CDR3 has 15 residues. In nucleotides, the CDR3 is TGTGCCAGCAGTTCTTTTTCGGGTCGGGGGACTGAAGCTTTCTTT. Protein: CASSSFSGRGTEAFF.

The rearrangement links TRBV10-3 to TRBJ2-7; TRBD2 agrees at 9 bases. V lost 2 bases, J lost 3 bases, and 2 bases stayed unmatched. This CDR3 has 14 amino acids. Per germline, CDR1 ENHRY and CDR2 SYGVKD. The CDR3 protein is CAISEGREGYEQYF. CDR3 bases: TGTGCCATCAGTGAGGGGCGGGAGGGCTACGAGCAGTACTTC.

This clonotype occurred many times. The chain combines TRBV12-3 or TRBV12-4 with TRBJ2-1; a weak D match, TRBD1 (6 bases). There are 14 residues in the CDR3. V dropped 8 bases and J dropped 0 bases, with 11 bases sitting between them. The CDR3 is CASRTGSSYNEQFF. DNA for the CDR3: TGTGCCAGCCGTACAGGGAGCTCCTACAATGAGCAGTTCTTC.

This clonotype has ten or more counts. The CDR3 here is CAEAPGGHPYEQYF. CDR3 nucleotide sequence: TGTGCCGAAGCCCCCGGAGGACATCCCTACGAGCAGTACTTC. This chain joins TRBV28 and TRBJ2-7; tentatively, D is TRBD1 or TRBD2 (5 bases each). Trimming stripped 11 bases from V and 2 bases from J, with 19 bases between. Germline CDR1 and CDR2: MDHEN and SYDVKM. CDR3 length equals 14 residues.

This clonotype was found a few times. The gene calls are TRBV24-1 and TRBJ2-1, with 9 bases fitting TRBD2. Germline V CDR1 and CDR2: KGHDR, SFDVKD. The CDR3 sequence is 17 residues long. J gave up 0 bases and V 2 bases, and 4 bases lay outside the gene matches. The CDR3 bases are TGTGCCACCAGTGATTATGGCGGGAGGGCCTCCTACAATGAGCAGTTCTTC. Protein sequence: CATSDYGGRASYNEQFF.

This clonotype was seen many times. CDR3 nucleotide sequence: TGCAGTGCTATCCCCCCCTCGGGGCCCACGGAGACCCAGTACTTC. The encoded protein is CSAIPPSGPTETQYF. V usage is TRBV20-1 and J usage is TRBJ2-5; tentatively, D is TRBD1 or TRBD2 (5 bases each). Germline V CDR1 and CDR2: DFQATT, SNEGSKA (reference sequence). Trimming removed 4 bases at V and 5 bases at J, with 20 bases between. The CDR3 is made up of 15 amino acids.

This clonotype was observed at least ten times. This sequence joins TRBV29-1 and TRBJ1-1, with 7 bases identical to TRBD1. J lost 7 bases, V lost 5 bases, and 10 bases had no gene match. In germline, CDR1 is SQVTM, CDR2 ANQGSEA. The CDR3 contains 13 residues. In DNA, the CDR3 is TGCAGCGTTTCTGACAGGGCAGGGTTTGAAGCTTTCTTT. This gives the protein CSVSDRAGFEAFF.